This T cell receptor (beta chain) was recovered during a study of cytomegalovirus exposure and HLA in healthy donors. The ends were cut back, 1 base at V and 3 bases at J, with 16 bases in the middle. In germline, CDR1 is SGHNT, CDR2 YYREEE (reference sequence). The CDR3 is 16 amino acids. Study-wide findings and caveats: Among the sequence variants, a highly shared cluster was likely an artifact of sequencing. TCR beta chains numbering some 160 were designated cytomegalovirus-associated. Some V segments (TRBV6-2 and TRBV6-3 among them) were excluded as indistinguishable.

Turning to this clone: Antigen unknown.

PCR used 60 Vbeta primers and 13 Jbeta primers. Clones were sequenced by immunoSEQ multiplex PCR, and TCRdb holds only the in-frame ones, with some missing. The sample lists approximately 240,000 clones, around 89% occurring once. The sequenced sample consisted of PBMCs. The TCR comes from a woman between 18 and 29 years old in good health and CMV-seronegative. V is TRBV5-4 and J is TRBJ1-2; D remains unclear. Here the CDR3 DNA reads TGTGCCAGCAGCTTGATATCGAGCGGGATTCACTATGGCTACACCTTC. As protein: CASSLISSGIHYGYTF.